Listed here is a single T cell receptor (beta chain). This sample stems from a study of blood T cell repertoires in COVID-19. Sequencing was performed with immunoSEQ multiplex PCR; in TCRdb, only in-frame clones are kept and a portion is missing. The top ten clones hold roughly 30% of a sample with 120,000 to 150,000 clones, approximately 88% of them seen once. Germline lookup yields CDR1 LGHNA and CDR2 YSLEER. Trimming cost V 1 base and J 0 bases, with 11 bases left between them. This CDR3 region has 16 residues. This receptor was taken from a human donor in a cohort sampled during active COVID-19. Input material: peripheral blood. The chain uses TRBV4-3 and TRBJ2-3; TRBD1 might be the D (5 bases). This chain's CDR3 is CASSQGRQPSTDTQYF. Written as DNA, the CDR3 is TGCGCCAGCAGCCAAGGCCGACAGCCGAGCACAGATACGCAGTATTTT.